These T cell receptor beta chains were read from a single sample in a study of CD8 T cells in ankylosing spondylitis. Each CDR3 protein gets one entry after TCRdb re-called the 5' RACE reads with MiXCR. The table records 250,000 to 350,000 distinct CDR3 sequences, about 19% of them present only once. Sequencing used blood, either unsorted or a sorted T cell fraction (not recorded which). Receptors originate from a male donor with ankylosing spondylitis or in good health (not recorded which). Both conserved end residues are part of each CDR3. The order of the fields is V gene, D gene, clone size, J gene, CDR3 DNA, CDR3 protein. The D gene is left open where the match is weak. Expanded clones get a size class; other rows say once, few or many, or leave the size out.

TRBV10-2	-	-	TRBJ1-4	TGCGCCAGCAGTGAGCTGGGGGCTGGAGAAAAACTGTTTTTT	CASSELGAGEKLFF
TRBV5-1	-	many	TRBJ2-1	TGCGCCAGCAGCTCGGACCGGGTACAGATCAATGAGCAGTTCTTC	CASSSDRVQINEQFF
TRBV28	-	few	TRBJ1-3	TGTGCCACCCACTGGCCCTCTGGAAACACCATATATTTT	CATHWPSGNTIYF
TRBV28	TRBD2	-	TRBJ2-3	TGTGCCAGCACGGGGGGGGGTCCTTCCACAGATACGCAGTATTTT	CASTGGGPSTDTQYF
TRBV20-1	TRBD2	-	TRBJ2-3	TGCAGTGCCAAAAGCGGGGTCACAGATACGCAGTATTTT	CSAKSGVTDTQYF
TRBV18	-	-	TRBJ2-5	TGTGCCAGCTCACCACCGGAGGGGAGAGAGACCCAGTACTTC	CASSPPEGRETQYF
TRBV20-1	-	many	TRBJ2-3	TGCAGTGCAAGGGGATCAGGGGCAGATACGCAGTATTTT	CSARGSGADTQYF
TRBV9	TRBD2	few	TRBJ2-1	TGTGCCAGCAGCGTAGTTATTAGCGGGGGGGCGGCTGAGCAGTTCTTC	CASSVVISGGAAEQFF
TRBV5-1	-	once	TRBJ2-5	TGCGCCAGCAGCTTTGGGGAGACCCAGAACTTC	CASSFGETQNF
TRBV20-1	TRBD2	few	TRBJ2-1	TGCAGTGCTAGCGCTAGCGGGAGGGGCAATGAGCAGTTCTTC	CSASASGRGNEQFF
TRBV5-1	-	-	TRBJ1-4	TGCGCCAGCAGCTCGGGGGGGCAGTATAATGAAAAACTGTTTTTT	CASSSGGQYNEKLFF
TRBV29-1	TRBD1	-	TRBJ2-3	TGCAGCGTTAAAAGACAGGGGGCAACAGATACGCAGTATTTT	CSVKRQGATDTQYF
TRBV5-1	-	-	TRBJ1-6	TGCGCCAGCAGACCCGGGGATAATTCACCCCTCCACTTT	CASRPGDNSPLHF
TRBV12-3/TRBV12-4	-	few	TRBJ1-5	TGTGCCAGCAGTCCGGAGGACACTCCTAGCAATCAGCCCCAGCATTTT	CASSPEDTPSNQPQHF
TRBV12-3/TRBV12-4	-	-	TRBJ2-2	TGTGCCAGCAGGGAGGGCGCCGGGGAGCTGTTTTTT	CASREGAGELFF
TRBV25-1	TRBD1	-	TRBJ2-1	TGTGCCACCCAGGGGGTCTACTACAATGAGCAGTTCTTC	CATQGVYYNEQFF
TRBV7-3	-	-	TRBJ1-2	TGTGCCAGCAGCTCGGGCGACAGTGCATATGGCTACACCTTC	CASSSGDSAYGYTF
TRBV29-1	-	-	TRBJ1-1	TGCAGCGTTGCGGAGGGTAGGGGAGCTTTCTTT	CSVAEGRGAFF
TRBV28	-	-	TRBJ1-6	TGTGCCAGTTCGGCCGGGGTGTGGGATGGCTCACCCCTCCACTTT	CASSAGVWDGSPLHF
TRBV12-3/TRBV12-4	-	-	TRBJ2-3	TGTGCCAGCAGTTTAGGGGTAGGGCCTACTGCAGATACGCAGTATTTT	CASSLGVGPTADTQYF
TRBV18	-	-	TRBJ1-1	TGTGCCAGCTCACCACTCAATGAGGGAGGGGGTTTAGGAATGAACACTGAAGCTTTCTTT	CASSPLNEGGGLGMNTEAFF
TRBV15	-	-	TRBJ1-3	TGTGCCACCAGCTCCCTGCAGGGTTCGGGAAACACCATATATTTT	CATSSLQGSGNTIYF
TRBV4-1	TRBD2	-	TRBJ2-1	TGCGCCAGCAGCCAATCCCAAGCTAGCGGGAGCTCCTACAATGAGCAGTTCTTC	CASSQSQASGSSYNEQFF
TRBV27	-	-	TRBJ1-1	TGTGCCAGCAGTTTAAGGTTCGGCTTCCTGGACACTGAAGCTTTCTTT	CASSLRFGFLDTEAFF
TRBV12-3/TRBV12-4	TRBD1	few	TRBJ2-1	TGTGCCAGCAGTTCCACCGACAGGGGGGTTGAGCAGTTCTTC	CASSSTDRGVEQFF
TRBV20-1	-	-	TRBJ2-2	TGCAGTGCTCGTGGCACCGGGGAGCTGTTTTTT	CSARGTGELFF
TRBV5-4	-	few	TRBJ2-5	TGTGCCAGCAGCTTGTCGGGATGGAAAGAAGAGACCCAGTACTTC	CASSLSGWKEETQYF
TRBV21-1	-	-	TRBJ2-1	TGTGCCAGCAGCACACGACAGGGCCTCTCCTACAATGAGCAGTTCTTC	CASSTRQGLSYNEQFF
TRBV5-1	TRBD2	-	TRBJ2-3	TGCGCCAGTCGGACTAGCGCACTAACAGATACGCAGTATTTT	CASRTSALTDTQYF
TRBV7-8	-	-	TRBJ1-1	TGTGCCAGCAGCAAAGAGGAGATACTGAACACTGAAGCTTTCTTT	CASSKEEILNTEAFF
TRBV4-2	TRBD2	-	TRBJ2-3	TGTGCCAGCAGCATCATTCCCCGGCGGGGGGCCACAGATACGCAGTATTTT	CASSIIPRRGATDTQYF
TRBV29-1	-	many	TRBJ2-3	TGCAGCGTGGGGAGCGGCGGGATGGATACGCAGTATTTT	CSVGSGGMDTQYF
TRBV28	TRBD2	few	TRBJ2-3	TGTGCCAGCAGTCTTCCCCCCCGGCTAGCGGGGGACACAGATACGCAGTATTTT	CASSLPPRLAGDTDTQYF
TRBV20-1	TRBD1	-	TRBJ2-1	TGCAGTGCTAGGGCAGACAGGGTGTCCTACAATGAGCAGTTCTTC	CSARADRVSYNEQFF
TRBV12-3/TRBV12-4	-	-	TRBJ2-3	TGTGCCAGCAGGCATCTTAGCACAGATACGCAGTATTTT	CASRHLSTDTQYF
TRBV12-3/TRBV12-4	-	few	TRBJ1-2	TGTGCCAGCCGGCCCACCGAAGCTAACTATGGCTACACCTTC	CASRPTEANYGYTF
TRBV29-1	-	many	TRBJ2-5	TGCAGCGTGGGGGAAAAGACCCAGTACTTC	CSVGEKTQYF
TRBV4-2	-	many	TRBJ1-3	TGTGCCAGCAGCCAAGAGAGGGGTCTGGGCAGCCTTATTTCCTCTGGAAACACCATATATTTT	CASSQERGLGSLISSGNTIYF
TRBV18	-	-	TRBJ1-2	TGTGCCAGCTCGTTCAGGGGCGACGGCTATGGCTACACCTTC	CASSFRGDGYGYTF
TRBV6-1	-	-	TRBJ1-2	TGTGCCAGCAGTGAAGCGCAGGACAGACATGGCTACACCTTC	CASSEAQDRHGYTF
TRBV12-3/TRBV12-4	-	few	TRBJ1-3	TGTGCCAGCAGTTTTCATGGCAGGGTCAACACCATATATTTT	CASSFHGRVNTIYF